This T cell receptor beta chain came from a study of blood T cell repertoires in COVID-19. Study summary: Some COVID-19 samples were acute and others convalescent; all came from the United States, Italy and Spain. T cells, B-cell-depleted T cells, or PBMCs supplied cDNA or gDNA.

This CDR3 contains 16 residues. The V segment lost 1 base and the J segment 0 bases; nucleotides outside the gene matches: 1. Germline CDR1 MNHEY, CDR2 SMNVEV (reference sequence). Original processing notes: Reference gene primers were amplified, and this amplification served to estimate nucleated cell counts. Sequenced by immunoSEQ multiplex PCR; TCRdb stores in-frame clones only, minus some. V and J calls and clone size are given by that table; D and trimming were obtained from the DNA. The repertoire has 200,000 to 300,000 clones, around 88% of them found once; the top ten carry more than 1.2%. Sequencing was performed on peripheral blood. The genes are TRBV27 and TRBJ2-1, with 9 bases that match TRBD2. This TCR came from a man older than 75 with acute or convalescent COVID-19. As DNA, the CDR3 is TGTGCCAGCAGTTTATATAGCGGGGGCTCCTACAATGAGCAGTTCTTC. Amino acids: CASSLYSGGSYNEQFF.